The T cell receptor beta chain described here comes from a study of shared clonotypes between healthy human individuals. Study at large: Used for every donor were three CD4 naive, three CD4 memory, two CD8 naive and one CD8 memory plate. Study outcomes and limitations: A reduction in generation probabilities was seen for non-shared clonotypes relative to those shared by all four donors. Rarefaction showed sorted-subset sequencing was incomplete despite large depth.

Note on this clone: Its antigen is unidentified.

Cells designated naive CD8 were CD45RO-negative and were positively selected for CCR7, with terminally differentiated effector memory CD45RA+ cells excluded. Donors, healthy HIV-negative adults, lacked recent acute infections or vaccinations. Libraries were prepared by immunoSEQ multiplex PCR; TCRdb keeps only in-frame clonotypes and omits some of them. Of a few million clones detected, just under 95% appear once; the ten largest clones hold 1.5% to 2%. The CDR3 spans 14 residues. This sequence joins TRBV21-1 and TRBJ1-1; the table names TRBD1, a call not compared with the DNA. TRBV21-1 is classified as a pseudogene. Sequencing used naive CD8+ T cells from PBMCs. The clonotype originates from a man between 18 and 35 years old in good health. Some clones in this sample may be carry-over from other donors' samples. CDR3 in amino acids: CASSSRAPNTEAFF. In DNA, the CDR3 is TGTGCCAGCAGCAGCAGGGCTCCGAACACTGAAGCTTTCTTT.